Below, 20 T cell receptor beta chains from the same sample are listed, as sequenced in a study of metastatic and nonmetastatic thyroid tumors. Among the patients, none had received any treatment before thyroid surgery. TCRdb re-processed the PCR reads through MiXCR. The sample consists of approximately 25,000 clones, 26% of them appearing once. The sample was blood. The receptor source for this set is a male donor with papillary thyroid cancer or a benign thyroid nodule (not recorded which). Some clones in this sample may be carry-over from other donors' samples.

This clone showed up many times. This chain connects TRBV30 to TRBJ2-5; the match to TRBD2 covers 10 bases. The CDR3 has 13 residues. Germline CDR1 is GTSNPN and CDR2 is SVGIG (reference sequence). The V segment lost 7 bases and the J segment 4 bases; nucleotides outside the gene matches: 6. The CDR3 loop is CASSGTSVETQYF. The DNA of the CDR3 is TGTGCCTCGTCCGGGACTAGCGTAGAGACCCAGTACTTC.

This clone has at least ten counts. This rearrangement joins TRBV10-3 to TRBJ2-7, with D tentatively TRBD2 (6 bases). Germline lookup yields CDR1 ENHRY and CDR2 SYGVKD. The germline V and J ends were trimmed by 8 bases and 3 bases, with 8 bases remaining between them. CDR3 size: 11 residues. CDR3 loop: CAISRDYEQYF. In DNA form, the CDR3 reads TGTGCCATCTCGCGGGACTACGAGCAGTACTTC.

This clone was counted a few times. CDR3 sequence reads: CASSRENSYEQYF. The CDR3 DNA reads TGTGCCAGCAGTCGGGAGAACTCCTACGAGCAGTACTTC. The V and J genes are TRBV12-3 or TRBV12-4 and TRBJ2-7; D may be TRBD2 (6 bases). V was pared by 5 bases and J by 0 bases, with 8 bases between. The CDR3 is 13 residues long.

The sample holds many counts of this clone. Other nucleotide sequences in the sample specify the same CDR3. The chain joins TRBV6-5 to TRBJ1-5; TRBD1 might be the D (5 bases). Germline-derived CDR1 and CDR2 are MNHEY and SVGAGI. V lost 0 bases and J 3 bases, leaving 9 bases between the germline ends. This CDR3 is 15 amino acids long. The DNA of the CDR3 is TGTGCCAGCAGTTACTCGAGACAGACCAATCAGCCCCAGCATTTT. This encodes CASSYSRQTNQPQHF.

With regard to this clone: At one of its ends the junction is not consistent with the germline gene, which may arise from a read error. This chain connects TRBV27 to TRBJ2-1; 9 nucleotides match TRBD2. The CDR3 contains 14 residues. Germline V CDR1 and CDR2: MNHEY, SMNVEV (reference sequence). This CDR3 reads CASRAGGNYNELFF. The CDR3 nucleotides read TGTGCCAGCAGGGCGGGAGGGAACTACAATGAGCTGTTCTTC.

This clone was seen many times. The chain recombines TRBV7-2 with TRBJ2-5, with D possibly TRBD2 on 5 matching bases. Germline lookup yields CDR1 SGHTA and CDR2 FQGNSA. The CDR3 spans 15 residues. The germline V and J ends were trimmed by 5 bases and 1 base, with 14 bases remaining between them. CDR3: CASSLGVGGQETQYF. The CDR3 DNA sequence: TGTGCCAGCAGCCTCGGGGTGGGCGGCCAAGAGACCCAGTACTTC.

This clone was counted a few times. V and J are TRBV6-1 and TRBJ2-3, with TRBD2 identical over 7 bases. V was clipped by 4 bases and J by 5 bases; unmatched bases: 12. Germline loops: CDR1 MNHNS, CDR2 SASEGT. The CDR3 extends over 16 amino acids. DNA for the CDR3: TGTGCCAGCAGTGGTAGGGCACTAGCGTGGAGAGATACGCAGTATTTT. Its protein is CASSGRALAWRDTQYF.

V usage is TRBV6-5 and J usage is TRBJ1-1, with D possibly being TRBD1 (5 bases). The CDR3 length is 14 residues. The V end was cut by 9 bases, the J end by 2 bases, with 16 bases between. Germline lookup yields CDR1 MNHEY and CDR2 SVGAGI. CDR3 region: CASRYGHTNTEAFF. The CDR3 DNA reads as TGTGCCAGTAGATACGGACACACTAACACTGAAGCTTTCTTT.

The chain combines TRBV18 with TRBJ1-3; weak D call: TRBD1 (5 bases). The V end was cut by 1 base, the J end by 1 base, with 8 bases between. The CDR3 is 15 amino acids. Germline CDR1 and CDR2: KGHSH and LQKENI. The CDR3 coding sequence is TGTGCCAGCTCACCACGGGAGGGGTCTGGAAACACCATATATTTT. Protein: CASSPREGSGNTIYF.

This clone was detected ten times or more. The CDR3 reads CASSSGQIKTQYF. The CDR3, as DNA: TGTGCCAGCAGTTCGGGACAGATAAAGACCCAGTACTTC. This chain links TRBV28 with TRBJ2-5; 7 nucleotides align to TRBD1. CDR1 and CDR2 from the germline V gene are MDHEN and SYDVKM. This CDR3 is built from 13 residues. V was pared by 4 bases and J by 6 bases, with 5 bases of the junction left unmatched.

The chain couples TRBV20-1 to TRBJ2-3; 11 bases are shared with TRBD2. Germline trimming cut 6 bases from V and 1 base from J; bases unmatched to any gene: 3. This CDR3 spans 14 amino acids. Germline CDR1 is DFQATT and CDR2 is SNEGSKA (reference sequence). The CDR3 DNA is TGCAGTGCACAGACTAGCGGGGGCACAGATACGCAGTATTTT. Translating gives CSAQTSGGTDTQYF.

In DNA, the CDR3 is TGTGCCAGCACCGGGACTTATGGCTACACCTTC. Translating it yields CASTGTYGYTF. The V call is TRBV11-2, the J call TRBJ1-2; TRBD1 might be the D (5 bases). Germline CDR1 and CDR2: SGHAT and FQNNGV. The CDR3 totals 11 residues. Trimming pared 7 bases from V and 5 bases from J, leaving 8 bases between.

This clone was picked up many times. V usage is TRBV5-4 and J usage is TRBJ2-7; the D is unclear. V was cut by 2 bases and J by 5 bases, with 8 bases left in between. CDR1 SGHNT and CDR2 YYREEE come from the germline V gene (reference sequence). The CDR3 has 12 amino acids. For the CDR3, the DNA is TGTGCCAGCAGCTTTAACGGTAACGAGCAGTACTTC. Translation: CASSFNGNEQYF.

There are many counts of this clone. The chain couples TRBV28 to TRBJ2-2, with a tentative D call TRBD1 (6 bases). Trimming shortened V by 6 bases and J by 2 bases, and 16 bases separated the two germline ends. This CDR3 has 16 residues. Germline V gene data show CDR1 as MDHEN and CDR2 as SYDVKM. This CDR3 is CASRQTGTLNTGELFF. In nucleotides, the CDR3 is TGTGCCAGCAGACAGACCGGGACACTAAACACCGGGGAGCTGTTTTTT.

This clone has ten or more counts. The sample carries other DNA sequences with the same CDR3. Here the CDR3 DNA reads TGCAGTGCTAGAGCTAGTTCTAGCGGGACCTACAATGAGCAGTTCTTC. Its translation is CSARASSSGTYNEQFF. The chain recombines TRBV20-1 with TRBJ2-1; TRBD2 matches at 9 bases. The J segment lost 2 bases and the V segment lost 1 base, leaving 6 bases of the junction unmatched. The CDR3 has 16 residues. The germline CDR1 and CDR2 sequences are DFQATT and SNEGSKA (reference sequence).

At least ten counts were recorded for this clone. The chain is built from TRBV9 and TRBJ1-2; D not certain. The CDR3 has 14 residues. The V and J ends lost 4 bases and 2 bases respectively, with 12 bases between them. Germline CDR1 is SGDLS and CDR2 is YYNGEE. The CDR3 sequence is CASSPGSGNYGYTF. The CDR3, as DNA: TGTGCCAGCAGCCCGGGGTCTGGGAACTATGGCTACACCTTC.

This clone was counted between two and nine times. The J gene is TRBJ2-7, the V gene TRBV6-2 or TRBV6-3; D is possibly TRBD1 (5 bases). Per the germline V gene, CDR1 is MNHEY and CDR2 is SVGEGT. V lost 0 bases, J lost 5 bases, and 8 bases lay in between. The CDR3 loop spans 13 amino acids. CDR3 DNA: TGTGCCAGCAGTTACTCTCAAGGGGACGAGCAGTACTTC. It codes for CASSYSQGDEQYF.

There are a few counts of this clone. A much larger clone differs from this one at a single base, so this may be a read error. V usage is TRBV15 and J usage is TRBJ2-4, with TRBD1 identical over 7 bases. Germline V CDR1 and CDR2: LNHNV, YYDKDF (reference sequence). CDR3 size: 13 residues. For the CDR3, the DNA is TGTGTCACCAGCAGGCGCGGTGACAGGGATATATACTTC. It codes for CVTSRRGDRDIYF.

This clone was detected a few times. This chain joins TRBV12-3 or TRBV12-4 and TRBJ2-5; D may correspond to TRBD1 or TRBD2 (5 bases each). V shed 1 base and J shed 2 bases, with 14 bases lying between them. This CDR3 is 16 amino acids long. The CDR3 here is CASSLGRAGGQETQYF. The CDR3 DNA reads as TGTGCCAGCAGTTTAGGAAGGGCTGGGGGTCAAGAGACCCAGTACTTC.

There are many counts of this clone. The rearrangement uses TRBV20-1 and TRBJ1-2; D gene uncertain. The germline V gene has CDR1 DFQATT and CDR2 SNEGSKA (reference sequence). The V and J ends lost 7 bases and 2 bases respectively, with 17 bases between them. There are 14 residues in the CDR3. The CDR3 DNA is TGCAGTGTGAGAGAGGGCGGGTCGAACTATGGCTACACCTTC. The encoded protein is CSVREGGSNYGYTF.